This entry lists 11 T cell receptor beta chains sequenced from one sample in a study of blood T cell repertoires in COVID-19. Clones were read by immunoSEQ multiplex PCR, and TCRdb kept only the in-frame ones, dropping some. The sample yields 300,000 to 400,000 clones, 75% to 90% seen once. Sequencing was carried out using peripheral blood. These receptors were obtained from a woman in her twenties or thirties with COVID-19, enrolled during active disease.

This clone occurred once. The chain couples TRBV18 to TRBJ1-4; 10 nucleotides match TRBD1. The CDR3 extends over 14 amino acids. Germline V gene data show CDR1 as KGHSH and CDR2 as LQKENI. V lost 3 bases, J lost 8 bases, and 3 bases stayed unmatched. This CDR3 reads CASSPGQGREKLFF. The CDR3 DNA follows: TGTGCCAGCTCACCGGGACAGGGGAGAGAAAAACTGTTTTTT.

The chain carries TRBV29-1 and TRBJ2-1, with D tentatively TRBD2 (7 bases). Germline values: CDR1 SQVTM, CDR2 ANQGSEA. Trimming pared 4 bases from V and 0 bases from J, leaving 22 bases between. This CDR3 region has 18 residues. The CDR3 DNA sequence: TGCAGCGTTGTGGGGGGGGCCAACTTTATGAGCTCCTACAATGAGCAGTTCTTC. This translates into CSVVGGANFMSSYNEQFF.

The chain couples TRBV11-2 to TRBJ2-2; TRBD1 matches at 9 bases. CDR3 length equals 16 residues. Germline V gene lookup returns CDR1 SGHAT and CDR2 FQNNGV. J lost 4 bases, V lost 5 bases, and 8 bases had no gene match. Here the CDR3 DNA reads TGTGCCAGCAGCAGATCACAGGGGGCCGCCACCGGGGAGCTGTTTTTT. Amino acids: CASSRSQGAATGELFF.

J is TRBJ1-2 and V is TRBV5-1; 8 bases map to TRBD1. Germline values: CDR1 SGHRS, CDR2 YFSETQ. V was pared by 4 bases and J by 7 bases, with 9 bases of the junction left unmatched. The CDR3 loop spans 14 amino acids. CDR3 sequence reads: CASSRDRSFFGYTF. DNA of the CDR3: TGCGCCAGCAGCCGGGACAGGTCTTTTTTTGGCTACACCTTC.

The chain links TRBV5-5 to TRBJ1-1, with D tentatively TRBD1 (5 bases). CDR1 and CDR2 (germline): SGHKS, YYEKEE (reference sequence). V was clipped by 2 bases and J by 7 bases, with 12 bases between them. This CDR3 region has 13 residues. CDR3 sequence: CASSFGGIGEAFF. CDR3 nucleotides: TGTGCCAGCAGCTTCGGGGGGATCGGTGAAGCTTTCTTT.

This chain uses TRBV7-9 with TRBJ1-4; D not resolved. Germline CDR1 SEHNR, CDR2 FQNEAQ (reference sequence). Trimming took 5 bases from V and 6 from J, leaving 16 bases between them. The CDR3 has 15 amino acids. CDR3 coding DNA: TGTGCCAGCAGCCGCAAGTACGGTTCGGATGAAAAACTGTTTTTT. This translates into CASSRKYGSDEKLFF.

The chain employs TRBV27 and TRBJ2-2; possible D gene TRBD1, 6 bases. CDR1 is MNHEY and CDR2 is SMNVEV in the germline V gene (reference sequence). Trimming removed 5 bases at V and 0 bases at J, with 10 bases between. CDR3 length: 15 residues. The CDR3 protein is CASSSRDTNTGELFF. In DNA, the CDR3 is TGTGCCAGCAGTAGCCGGGACACGAACACCGGGGAGCTGTTTTTT.

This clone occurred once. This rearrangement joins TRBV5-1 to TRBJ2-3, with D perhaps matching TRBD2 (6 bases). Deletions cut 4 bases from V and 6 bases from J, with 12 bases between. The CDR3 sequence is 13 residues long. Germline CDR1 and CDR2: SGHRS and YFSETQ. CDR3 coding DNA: TGCGCCAGCAGCCCGACTGGGGGGGATACGCAGTATTTT. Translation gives CASSPTGGDTQYF.

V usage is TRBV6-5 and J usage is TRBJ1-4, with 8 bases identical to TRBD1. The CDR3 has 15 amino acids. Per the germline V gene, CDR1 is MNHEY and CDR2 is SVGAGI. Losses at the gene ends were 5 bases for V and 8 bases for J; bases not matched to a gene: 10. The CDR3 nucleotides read TGTGCCAGCAGTACGCGTGACAGGGGTAACGAAAAACTGTTTTTT. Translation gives CASSTRDRGNEKLFF.

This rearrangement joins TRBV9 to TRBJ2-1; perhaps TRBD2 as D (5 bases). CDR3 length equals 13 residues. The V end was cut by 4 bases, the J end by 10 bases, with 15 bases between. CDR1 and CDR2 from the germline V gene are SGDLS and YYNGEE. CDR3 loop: CASSTPLGYEQFF. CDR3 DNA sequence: TGTGCCAGCAGCACCCCACTAGGATACGAGCAGTTCTTC.

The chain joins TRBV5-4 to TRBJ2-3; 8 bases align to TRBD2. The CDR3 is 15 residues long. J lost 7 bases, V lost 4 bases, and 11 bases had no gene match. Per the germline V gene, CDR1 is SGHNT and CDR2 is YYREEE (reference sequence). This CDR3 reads CASSPPGLVRNTQYF. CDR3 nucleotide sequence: TGTGCCAGCAGCCCTCCGGGACTAGTTCGAAATACGCAGTATTTT. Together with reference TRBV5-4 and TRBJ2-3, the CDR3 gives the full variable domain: ETGVTQSPTHLIKTRGQQVTLRCSSQSGHNTVSWYQQALGQGPQFIFQYYREEENGRGNFPPRFSGLQFPNYSSELNVNALELDDSALYLCASSPPGLVRNTQYFGPGTRLTVL.